Each of the 13 T cell receptor beta chains below was sequenced from the same sample in a study of T cells after yellow fever vaccination. TCRdb reprocessed the 5' RACE reads with MiXCR, giving one entry per CDR3 protein. The profile shows 300,000 or so distinct CDR3 sequences, roughly 13% of them singletons. The source was CD4+ T cells sorted from PBMCs, collected 45 days after the yellow fever booster vaccination. The source of these receptors is a man aged 30 to 45 who received the YFV17D yellow fever vaccine.

The V gene is TRBV20-1, the J gene TRBJ2-7; 9 positions agree with TRBD2. Germline CDR1 reads DFQATT; CDR2 reads SNEGSKA (reference sequence). This CDR3 is built from 15 residues. V shed 2 bases, J shed 4 bases, and the junction held 9 bases outside the gene matches. CDR3 amino acids: CSARPLAGAGYEQYF. The CDR3 nucleotides are TGCAGTGCTAGACCACTAGCGGGCGCCGGTTACGAGCAGTACTTC.

The rearrangement joins TRBV4-3 to TRBJ2-3; D not resolved. Germline V gene data show CDR1 as LGHNA and CDR2 as YSLEER. This CDR3 has 17 residues. With 0 bases removed from V and 2 bases from J, the gap between germline ends came to 15 bases. CDR3 amino acids: CASSQDPGLGITDTQYF. The CDR3 nucleotides are TGCGCCAGCAGCCAAGATCCCGGGCTAGGGATCACAGATACGCAGTATTTT.

This rearrangement joins TRBV12-3 or TRBV12-4 to TRBJ2-7; 10 positions match TRBD2. Unmatched junction bases numbered 6, after V lost 6 bases and J lost 4 bases. The CDR3 consists of 14 residues. CDR3 in DNA: TGTGCCAGCAGATCGAGCGGGAGGGTGTACGAGCAGTACTTC. Its translation: CASRSSGRVYEQYF.

J is TRBJ2-2 and V is TRBV12-5; 8 bases align to TRBD1. This CDR3 comprises 18 residues. CDR1 is LGHNT and CDR2 is FRNRAP in the germline V gene. The junction had 13 bases not matched to a gene; V was cut back by 1 base and J by 6 bases. CDR3 protein: CASGLAPKDRGSPGELFF. CDR3 sequence (DNA): TGTGCTAGTGGTTTGGCCCCCAAAGACAGGGGTTCACCCGGGGAGCTGTTTTTT.

To note about this clonotype: The junction differs from germline at one of its ends, possibly a read error. This CDR3 reads CASSTGLAGVNEQLF. The CDR3 region has the DNA TGTGCCAGCAGCACCGGACTAGCGGGAGTTAATGAGCAGTTATTC. This chain uses TRBV7-2 with TRBJ2-1, with 13 positions matching TRBD2. Germline CDR1 SGHTA, CDR2 FQGNSA. The CDR3 runs 15 residues.

The gene calls are TRBV5-1 and TRBJ2-2; 7 bases align to TRBD1. Germline assignment: CDR1 SGHRS and CDR2 YFSETQ. The CDR3 extends over 13 amino acids. Trimming at V came to 5 bases and at J to 6 bases, leaving 4 bases not matched to a gene. The CDR3 bases are TGCGCCAGCAGAGGTCAGGGGGCCGGGGAGCTGTTTTTT. Translated, it gives CASRGQGAGELFF. The whole variable domain, remainder taken from reference TRBV5-1 and TRBJ2-2, is KAGVTQTPRYLIKTRGQQVTLSCSPISGHRSVSWYQQTPGQGLQFLFEYFSETQRNKGNFPGRFSGRQFSNSRSEMNVSTLELGDSALYLCASRGQGAGELFFGEGSRLTVL.

This clonotype was counted only a few times. The chain links TRBV30 to TRBJ1-2, with D unclear. This CDR3 comprises 11 residues. CDR1 is GTSNPN, CDR2 SVGIG, per germline (reference sequence). Deletions cut 4 bases from V and 4 bases from J, with 7 bases between. The CDR3 loop reads CAWTARYGYTF. CDR3 nucleotide sequence: TGTGCCTGGACCGCCCGCTATGGCTACACCTTC.

This clonotype was seen only a few times. This chain joins TRBV15 and TRBJ2-7; tentatively, D is TRBD2 (6 bases). V lost 2 bases and J 3 bases, leaving 14 bases between the germline ends. Per the germline V gene, CDR1 is LNHNV and CDR2 is YYDKDF (reference sequence). This CDR3 contains 15 residues. The CDR3 DNA is TGTGCCACCAGCAGATTCCGGGAGATAAACTACGAGCAGTACTTC. Encoded protein: CATSRFREINYEQYF.

This clonotype was seen only a few times. The chain recombines TRBV12-3 or TRBV12-4 with TRBJ2-5, with TRBD2 as a possible D gene (6 bases). The CDR3 is made up of 13 amino acids. The germline V and J ends were trimmed by 6 bases and 5 bases, with 13 bases remaining between them. This CDR3 is CASRRTIQETQYF. The CDR3 DNA sequence: TGTGCCAGCAGGAGGACTATCCAGGAGACCCAGTACTTC.

As regards this clonotype: With a much larger clone just one base away, this may be a read error. CDR3: CAGSLVSGANVLTF. Here the CDR3 DNA reads TGTGCCGGCAGTTTAGTCTCTGGGGCCAACGTCCTGACTTTC. This chain uses TRBV28 with TRBJ2-6; D is unresolved. Per the germline V gene, CDR1 is MDHEN and CDR2 is SYDVKM. The CDR3 spans 14 residues.

This clonotype was observed a few times. V usage is TRBV10-1 and J usage is TRBJ2-3; 8 positions agree with TRBD1. Trimming removed 8 bases from V and 2 bases from J; junction bases left unmatched: 6. CDR3 length: 14 amino acids. Germline V gene data show CDR1 as WNHNN and CDR2 as SYGVQD (reference sequence). CDR3 coding DNA: TGCGCCAGCGGACCGGGACAGGACACAGATACGCAGTATTTT. Translation: CASGPGQDTDTQYF.

The rearrangement uses TRBV28 and TRBJ2-1; TRBD1 is a possible D gene (5 bases). The CDR3 has 15 amino acids. The germline V gene encodes CDR1 MDHEN and CDR2 SYDVKM. V was cut by 6 bases and J by 5 bases, with 17 bases left in between. CDR3 residues: CASSPLSRRDNEQFF. The CDR3 nucleotides are TGTGCCAGCAGCCCTTTAAGCCGCAGGGACAATGAGCAGTTCTTC.

This chain joins TRBV3-1 and TRBJ2-3, with D possibly being TRBD1 (6 bases). The CDR3 length is 13 residues. The V gene lost 0 bases and the J gene lost 8 bases, with 9 bases spanning the gap. CDR1 and CDR2 (germline): LGHDT, YNNKEL (reference sequence). DNA for the CDR3: TGTGCCAGCAGCCAAGAGGGGGCAGCTACGCAGTATTTT. Encoded protein: CASSQEGAATQYF.